The 27 T cell receptor beta chains presented below share a single source sample, sequenced in a study of T cells in women clearing cervical HPV infection (dated by TCRdb to 2017 to 2018). Library construction relied on the immunoSEQ multiplex PCR assay. TCRdb holds this immuneACCESS table with in-frame rearrangements only. Some clones are missing; in checked studies, unresolved V genes explain under half, and the rest has no known cause. The sample has roughly 30,000 clones on record. 4.3% of the sample comes from the top ten. The specimen sequenced was blood buffy coat. These receptors came from a woman between 18 and 69 years old with a cervical HPV16 infection that either progressed to CIN3+ or cleared (not recorded which).

CDR3 sequence: CASSLKGGGNYGYTF. The sequenced CDR3 bases are TGTGCCAGCAGCCTCAAGGGCGGGGGAAACTATGGC. The chain joins TRBV11-2 to TRBJ1-2, with D possibly TRBD1 on 5 matching bases. Read coverage stops 3 residues before the CDR3 terminus; the germline J gene supplies the remainder. Trimming removed 5 bases at V and 2 bases at J, with 15 bases between. This CDR3 is built from 15 residues. Per germline, CDR1 SGHAT and CDR2 FQNNGV.

As for this clone: The CDR3 goes on 3 residues after the read ends, and that part is filled in from the germline J gene. V is TRBV30 and J is TRBJ1-1; 8 bases agree with TRBD1. This CDR3 has 15 amino acids. The V gene end was trimmed by 0 bases and the J gene end by 3 bases; junction bases not matched to a gene: 6. Per germline, CDR1 GTSNPN and CDR2 SVGIG (reference sequence). CDR3 loop: CAWSVKRDRHTEAFF. CDR3 DNA (partial): TGTGCCTGGAGTGTAAAGAGGGACAGGCACACTGAA.

Concerning this clone itself: The CDR3 end is not reached by the read, which stops 3 residues before it; the germline J gene fills it in. The chain combines TRBV6-1 with TRBJ1-5; 9 bases are shared with TRBD1. This CDR3 spans 15 amino acids. Losses at the gene ends were 4 bases for V and 8 bases for J; bases not matched to a gene: 9. Germline values: CDR1 MNHNS, CDR2 SASEGT. The CDR3 DNA, read in part, is TGTGCCAGCAGTGGGACAGGGGTCGGGGGGGAGCCC. It specifies CASSGTGVGGEP. The full CDR3 protein is CASSGTGVGGEPQHF.

The sequenced part of the CDR3 DNA is TGTGCCAGCTCCTTTGGGGCCGAAGAGGGCGAAAAA. Translating gives CASSFGAEEGEK. In full, the CDR3 reads CASSFGAEEGEKLFF. V gene TRBV18 combines with J gene TRBJ1-4; possibly TRBD1 for D (5 bases). With the read ending 3 residues before the CDR3 end, the germline J gene is used to fill in that end. The germline V and J ends were trimmed by 6 bases and 8 bases, with 19 bases remaining between them. This CDR3 region has 15 residues. Per the germline V gene, CDR1 is KGHSH and CDR2 is LQKENI. The whole variable domain, filled in from reference TRBV18 and TRBJ1-4, reads NAGVMQNPRHLVRRRGQEARLRCSPMKGHSHVYWYRQLPEEGLKFMVYLQKENIIDESGMPKERFSAEFPKEGPSILRIQQVVRGDSAAYFCASSFGAEEGEKLFFGSGTQLSVL.

On this clone itself: The read halts 3 residues ahead of the CDR3 end, with the missing end drawn from the germline J gene. The rearrangement links TRBV20-1 to TRBJ2-7; D might be TRBD2 (6 bases). Germline values: CDR1 DFQATT, CDR2 SNEGSKA (reference sequence). V lost 6 bases and J 2 bases, leaving 23 bases between the germline ends. This CDR3 spans 16 amino acids. CDR3 sequence: CSALGSGRAHPYEQYF. The DNA read from the CDR3 is TGCAGTGCCCTTGGGAGCGGGCGGGCCCACCCCTACGAG.

This CDR3 reads CASSSDESDTMNTGELFF. The CDR3 DNA, read in part, is TGTGCCAGCAGCTCCGACGAGTCGGATACTATGAACACCGGGGAG. V usage is TRBV7-7 and J usage is TRBJ2-2; D is uncertain. The CDR3 extends 3 residues past the end of the read, so its final part is completed from the germline J gene. The germline V gene has CDR1 SSHAT and CDR2 FNYEAQ (reference sequence). The CDR3 runs 18 residues. Trimming removed 4 bases at V and 1 base at J, with 19 bases between.

As regards this clone: The read stops 3 residues short of the end of the CDR3; the missing end is completed from the germline J gene. V is TRBV7-9 and J is TRBJ2-1, with D tentatively TRBD2 (6 bases). The V end was cut by 5 bases, the J end by 3 bases, with 11 bases between. The germline V gene encodes CDR1 SEHNR and CDR2 FQNEAQ (reference sequence). This CDR3 region has 14 residues. The CDR3 region is CASSPRGSYNEQFF. The part of the CDR3 DNA that was read is TGTGCCAGCAGCCCCCGGGGGAGCTACAATGAG. The entire variable domain, with the rest obtained from reference TRBV7-9 and TRBJ2-1, is as follows: DTGVSQNPRHKITKRGQNVTFRCDPISEHNRLYWYRQTLGQGPEFLTYFQNEAQLEKSRLLSDRFSAERPKGSFSTLEIQRTEQGDSAMYLCASSPRGSYNEQFFGPGTRLTVL.

About this clone: The read ends 3 residues before the CDR3 terminus; that terminus is restored from the germline J gene. The chain recombines TRBV14 with TRBJ1-3; the match to TRBD1 covers 7 bases. With 4 bases clipped from V and 0 bases from J, the junction kept 6 bases outside the gene matches. The CDR3 is made up of 16 amino acids. CDR1 SGHDN and CDR2 FVKESK come from the germline V gene. The CDR3 bases that were read are TGTGCCAGCAGCCCGGGACAGCCCAGCTCTGGAAACACC. Translating it yields CASSPGQPSSGNT. The entire CDR3 sequence reads CASSPGQPSSGNTIYF.

Worth noting for this clone: The CDR3 is cut off 3 residues early in the read; its end comes from the germline J gene. This chain uses TRBV7-6 with TRBJ2-2; 8 nucleotides align to TRBD1. The CDR3 runs to 15 residues. Germline values: CDR1 SGHVS, CDR2 FNYEAQ. The CDR3 here is CASGTSGGRREKLFF. CDR3 DNA (partial): TGTGCCAGCGGCACCTCAGGGGGCAGGCGGGAAAAG.

Worth noting for this clone: The CDR3 end falls 3 residues outside the read, so it is completed with the germline J gene. The rearrangement joins TRBV5-1 to TRBJ2-5; D possibly corresponds to TRBD2 (6 bases). Germline values: CDR1 SGHRS, CDR2 YFSETQ. CDR3 size: 16 residues. CDR3 bases read: TGCGCCAGCAGCTGGGGTAGCGGCCAGCCCACAGATACC. Amino acids: CASSWGSGQPTDT. The full CDR3 sequence reads CASSWGSGQPTDTQYF.

Points on this clone: Sequence at one end of the junction differs from germline and may be a read error. The read ends 3 residues early relative to the CDR3; the germline J gene fills the gap. Other nucleotide sequences from this sample produce the same CDR3. V and J are TRBV7-9 and TRBJ1-3, with D possibly TRBD1 on 5 matching bases. This CDR3 has 14 amino acids. In germline, CDR1 is SEHNR, CDR2 FQNEAQ (reference sequence). The DNA read from the CDR3 is TGTGCCAGCAGCCCGACAGACTCTGGAAACACA. As protein: CASSPTDSGNT. From start to end, the CDR3 is CASSPTDSGNTIYF.

About this clone: A junction boundary mismatches the germline segment, possibly from a read error. The CDR3 end falls 3 residues outside the read, so it is completed with the germline J gene. The same CDR3 arises from other DNA sequences in this sample as well. The chain is built from TRBV7-2 and TRBJ1-3, with 9 bases that match TRBD1. Germline V lookup: CDR1 SGHTA, CDR2 FQGNSA. CDR3 length: 14 residues. The chain's CDR3 is CASSPPGQGNTIYF. Partial CDR3 DNA: TGTGCCAGCAGCCCTCCGGGACAGGGAAACACA.

About this clone: The read ends 3 residues shy of where the CDR3 ends; the end is completed using the germline J gene. The V call is TRBV5-1, the J call TRBJ1-6; D possibly corresponds to TRBD1 (6 bases). V dropped 3 bases and J dropped 5 bases, with 15 bases sitting between them. The V gene's germline CDR1 is SGHRS and CDR2 YFSETQ. CDR3 length equals 16 residues. The CDR3 DNA, read in part, is TGCGCCAGCAGCTCGTTCGGGACACCTGATAATTCACCC. The encoded protein is CASSSFGTPDNSP. The entire CDR3 protein reads CASSSFGTPDNSPLHF.

In the case of this clone: The read ends 3 residues early relative to the CDR3; the germline J gene fills the gap. The V and J genes are TRBV18 and TRBJ1-3; weak D call: TRBD1 (6 bases). V shed 4 bases and J shed 0 bases, with 19 bases lying between them. CDR3 length equals 18 residues. CDR1 is KGHSH and CDR2 is LQKENI in the germline V gene. The part of the CDR3 DNA that was read is TGTGCCAGCTCACGCCCGGTGGGACAATTGAGCTCTGGAAACACC. It translates to CASSRPVGQLSSGNT. The full CDR3 reads CASSRPVGQLSSGNTIYF.

A word on this clone: The read terminates 3 residues ahead of where the CDR3 ends, so the germline J gene completes it. V usage is TRBV19 and J usage is TRBJ2-3; 7 bases line up with TRBD1. The CDR3 length is 15 residues. In germline, CDR1 is LNHDA, CDR2 SQIVND (reference sequence). CDR3: CASALRGLSNQPQYF. CDR3 DNA, as far as it was read: TGTGCCAGTGCCCTGAGGGGGCTGAGCAATCAGCCG. The full variable domain, rest sourced from reference TRBV19 and TRBJ2-3, is DGGITQSPKYLFRKEGQNVTLSCEQNLNHDAMYWYRQDPGQGLRLIYYSQIVNDFQKGDIAEGYSVSREKKESFPLTVTSAQKNPTAFYLCASALRGLSNQPQYFGPGTRLTVL.

A remark on this clone: The read terminates 3 residues ahead of where the CDR3 ends, so the germline J gene completes it. The gene calls are TRBV6-2 or TRBV6-3 and TRBJ1-2; D remains unclear. Per germline, CDR1 MNHEY and CDR2 SVGEGT. This CDR3 has 14 residues. CDR3 DNA (partial): TGTGCCACCGTAAGGACTAGCGGGAACAATGAC. Protein sequence: CATVRTSGNND. The whole CDR3 sequence is CATVRTSGNNDYTF.

Concerning this clone itself: The observed sequence ends 3 residues before the CDR3 terminus, with the missing tail filled in from the germline J gene. This chain links TRBV29-1 with TRBJ1-5, with D maybe TRBD1 (5 bases). V was cut by 4 bases and J by 0 bases, with 13 bases left in between. CDR1 and CDR2 from the germline V gene are SQVTM and ANQGSEA. CDR3 length equals 15 residues. CDR3 bases read: TGCAGCGTTGTCTTAGCGGGGGTTAGCAATCAGCCC. This translates into CSVVLAGVSNQP. The complete CDR3 protein is CSVVLAGVSNQPQHF.

Of note for this clone: With the read ending 3 residues before the CDR3 end, the germline J gene is used to fill in that end. The chain joins TRBV7-3 to TRBJ1-1, with no clear D. Trimming took off 5 bases at V and 5 bases at J, with 15 bases between the two ends. This CDR3 spans 14 amino acids. Germline-derived CDR1 and CDR2 are SGHTA and FQGTGA. The CDR3 DNA, read in part, is TGTGCCAGCAGCCCGACCGGGGTAGGGACTGAA. Protein product: CASSPTGVGTE. The whole CDR3 protein is CASSPTGVGTEAFF.

Remarks on this clone: Sequencing ends 3 residues short of the CDR3 end; the germline J gene provides the rest. The chain combines TRBV7-6 with TRBJ1-2, with 8 bases lining up with TRBD1. The CDR3 consists of 15 residues. Germline CDR1 and CDR2: SGHVS and FNYEAQ. Incomplete CDR3 DNA: TGTGCCAGCAGCTTCTCGGGACAGGCCCACGACGAC. It translates to CASSFSGQAHDD. The complete CDR3 protein is CASSFSGQAHDDYTF. Supplemented by reference TRBV7-6 and TRBJ1-2, the full variable domain reads GAGVSQSPRYKVTKRGQDVALRCDPISGHVSLYWYRQALGQGPEFLTYFNYEAQQDKSGLPNDRFSAERPEGSISTLTIQRTEQRDSAMYRCASSFSGQAHDDYTFGSGTRLTVV.

As concerns this clone: The read ends 3 residues before the CDR3 terminus; that terminus is restored from the germline J gene. The chain joins TRBV9 to TRBJ1-3; a possible D gene is TRBD1 (6 bases). Trimming shortened V by 7 bases and J by 0 bases, and 17 bases separated the two germline ends. The CDR3 consists of 16 residues. In germline, CDR1 is SGDLS, CDR2 YYNGEE. The chain's CDR3 is CASSTYGTPSGNTIYF. The covered CDR3 bases are TGTGCCAGCTCGACCTACGGGACACCCTCTGGAAACACC.

Concerning this clone itself: The read falls 3 residues short of the CDR3 end, and the missing part is taken from the germline J gene. The chain links TRBV10-3 to TRBJ1-5, with D possibly TRBD1 on 5 matching bases. Trimming stripped 10 bases from V and 4 bases from J, with 14 bases between. The CDR3 extends over 13 amino acids. Germline V gene data show CDR1 as ENHRY and CDR2 as SYGVKD. The CDR3 is CASGQLGNQPQHF. CDR3 bases read: TGTGCCAGCGGACAATTAGGAAATCAGCCC.

Worth noting for this clone: An end of the junction differs from the germline gene, which may be a read error. The read comes to an end 3 residues before the CDR3 does, leaving the germline J gene to fill in the end. This chain uses TRBV7-3 with TRBJ2-3, with 10 bases lining up with TRBD2. The length of the CDR3 is 15 residues. Germline assignment: CDR1 SGHTA and CDR2 FQGTGA. CDR3 DNA, as far as it was read: TGTGCCAGCAGCGTCACTAGCGGGGCGACAGAGACG. It yields the protein CASSVTSGATET. The full-length CDR3 reads as CASSVTSGATETQYF.

In regard to this clone: The read comes to an end 3 residues before the CDR3 does, leaving the germline J gene to fill in the end. The chain recombines TRBV7-3 with TRBJ2-1; unclear D gene. The CDR3 loop spans 13 amino acids. Germline CDR1 reads SGHTA; CDR2 reads FQGTGA. The germline V and J ends were trimmed by 1 base and 5 bases, with 6 bases remaining between them. The DNA read from the CDR3 is TGTGCCAGCAGCTTAAGCAACAACAATGAG. Translation: CASSLSNNNE. The full CDR3 sequence reads CASSLSNNNEQFF.

Note on this clone: From the germline J gene comes the end of the CDR3, since the read stops 3 residues before it. The chain carries TRBV20-1 and TRBJ1-2; D might be TRBD1 (6 bases). Germline-derived CDR1 and CDR2 are DFQATT and SNEGSKA (reference sequence). The CDR3 runs to 11 residues. CDR3 region: CSARRGRDYTF. CDR3 DNA, as far as it was read: TGCAGTGCTAGAAGGGGGAGGGAC.

Details on this clone: The CDR3 end lies 3 residues beyond the end of the read and is filled in from the germline J gene. V and J are TRBV30 and TRBJ1-6; the D is unclear. Per the germline V gene, CDR1 is GTSNPN and CDR2 is SVGIG (reference sequence). The CDR3 covers 12 residues. V was clipped by 3 bases and J by 7 bases, with 7 bases between them. CDR3 protein: CAWSNRNSPLHF. The CDR3 DNA, read in part, is TGTGCCTGGAGCAACCGGAATTCACCC.

CDR3 in amino acids: CASSLSGGSDTQYF. The CDR3 bases that were read are TGCGCCAGCAGCCTTAGCGGGGGGAGTGATACG. The gene calls are TRBV5-1 and TRBJ2-3; TRBD2 matches at 10 bases. The read falls 3 residues short of the CDR3 end, and the missing part is taken from the germline J gene. The junction had 5 bases not matched to a gene; V was cut back by 4 bases and J by 6 bases. From germline, CDR1 is SGHRS and CDR2 YFSETQ. The CDR3 spans 14 residues.

A remark on this clone: The read ends 3 residues early relative to the CDR3; the germline J gene fills the gap. V and J are TRBV7-8 and TRBJ2-3; no clear D gene. CDR3 length: 14 residues. CDR1 is SGHVS and CDR2 is FQNEAQ in the germline V gene. CDR3 bases read: TGTGCCAGCAGCCCAACGCCGAAGCAAGAGACG. Its protein is CASSPTPKQET. The entire CDR3 protein is CASSPTPKQETQYF.